This T cell receptor beta chain is drawn from a study of human T cells and chemical hapten exposure. Broader study findings: Controls formed significantly fewer large CDR3 similarity clusters than expanded TCRs did.

Time point denoted: pre-sensitization, week 0. Treatment: therapeutic diphenylcyclopropenone sensitization with weekly scalp DPC. Alopecia patients deemed DPC-suitable, aged 18 to 70, excluding pregnancy. This clonotype occurred a few times. The antigen is not known. TCRdb reprocessed the RACE reads via MiXCR and lists one record per CDR3 protein. The repertoire holds approximately 400,000 distinct CDR3 sequences, with roughly 5% as singletons. The clonotype was recovered from a woman aged 45 to 65 with alopecia areata. Some clones in this sample may be carry-over from other donors' samples. Sequenced material: whole blood, taken in connection with sensitization to the hapten diphenylcyclopropenone (DPC).

CDR3 loop: CSVRQANTEAFF. The CDR3 nucleotides are TGCAGCGTTAGACAGGCCAACACTGAAGCTTTCTTT. The chain combines TRBV29-1 with TRBJ1-1; possibly TRBD1 for D (6 bases). Germline CDR1 reads SQVTM; CDR2 reads ANQGSEA. This CDR3 comprises 12 residues. With 5 bases removed from V and 2 bases from J, the gap between germline ends came to 9 bases.